The 30 T cell receptor beta chains given below trace back to one sample, sequenced in a study of blood T cell repertoires in COVID-19. Only in-frame clones appear in the TCRdb table, and some are missing; sequencing was by immunoSEQ multiplex PCR. Seen here are about 150,000 clones, about 86% observed once, and the top ten hold approximately 7%. The specimen sequenced was peripheral blood. These receptors were collected from a man in his forties or fifties with active or convalescent COVID-19.

J is TRBJ2-3 and V is TRBV2; 9 bases match TRBD1. The CDR3 sequence is 19 residues long. Germline trimming cut 5 bases from V and 1 base from J; bases unmatched to any gene: 16. Germline values: CDR1 SNHLY, CDR2 FYNNEI. CDR3 protein: CASSTYRGQWVIGTDTQYF. CDR3 sequence (DNA): TGTGCCAGCAGTACTTACAGGGGGCAATGGGTAATTGGCACAGATACGCAGTATTTT.

Only one count was recorded for this clone. J is TRBJ2-3 and V is TRBV10-1; TRBD2 agrees at 10 bases. Germline V gives CDR1 WNHNN, CDR2 SYGVQD (reference sequence). The CDR3 has 17 residues. Germline trimming cut 2 bases from V and 0 bases from J; bases unmatched to any gene: 5. The CDR3 coding sequence is TGCGCCAGCAGTGAGCAACTAGCGGGACCTAGCACAGATACGCAGTATTTT. Protein: CASSEQLAGPSTDTQYF.

A few counts support this clone. The rearrangement links TRBV6-5 to TRBJ1-3, with TRBD1 as a possible D gene (6 bases). In germline, CDR1 is MNHEY, CDR2 SVGAGI. Trimming removed 4 bases from V and 3 bases from J, with 10 bases in between. The CDR3 extends over 14 amino acids. The CDR3 region is CASSSWTDGNTIYF. In DNA, the CDR3 is TGTGCCAGCAGTTCATGGACAGATGGAAACACCATATATTTT.

Points on this clone: The same CDR3 arises from other DNA sequences in this sample as well. The chain couples TRBV9 to TRBJ1-3; tentative D call: TRBD1 (5 bases). The CDR3 covers 15 residues. V was pared by 2 bases and J by 0 bases, with 9 bases between. Germline assignment: CDR1 SGDLS and CDR2 YYNGEE. The DNA of the CDR3 is TGTGCCAGCAGCGTTCGGGACTCCTCTGGAAACACCATATATTTT. Its translation is CASSVRDSSGNTIYF.

This rearrangement joins TRBV7-6 to TRBJ2-1, with 11 positions matching TRBD2. Germline lookup yields CDR1 SGHVS and CDR2 FNYEAQ. V shed 2 bases and J 4 bases; nucleotides not matched to a gene: 10. The CDR3 runs to 18 residues. CDR3: CASSLIGIAGGKYNEQFF. The CDR3 bases are TGTGCCAGCAGCTTAATTGGGATAGCGGGAGGGAAATACAATGAGCAGTTCTTC.

The chain is built from TRBV3-1 (or the pseudogene TRBV3-2) and TRBJ1-5, with a weak D call TRBD1 (6 bases). This CDR3 is 15 amino acids long. Trimming removed 0 bases from V and 5 bases from J, with 11 bases in between. Germline assignment: CDR1 LGHDT and CDR2 YNNKEL (reference sequence). CDR3 region: CASSQDLGGYQPQHF. DNA for the CDR3: TGTGCCAGCAGCCAAGATCTTGGGGGCTATCAGCCCCAGCATTTT.

The rearrangement uses TRBV5-1 and TRBJ2-7, with 9 nucleotides matching TRBD1. Looked up from germline, CDR1 is SGHRS and CDR2 is YFSETQ. J was trimmed by 6 bases and V by 2 bases; bases with no gene match: 9. This CDR3 is 15 amino acids long. For the CDR3, the DNA is TGCGCCAGCAGCTTAGACCGGGACAGGGTTGGCGAGCAGTACTTC. It is translated as CASSLDRDRVGEQYF.

This clone was seen repeatedly, ten times or more. The rearrangement joins TRBV3-1 (or the pseudogene TRBV3-2) to TRBJ1-2, with D maybe TRBD1 (6 bases). The CDR3 is 14 residues long. V was clipped by 1 base and J by 8 bases, with 14 bases between them. Germline V gene sequence: CDR1 LGHDT, CDR2 YNNKEL (reference sequence). CDR3 DNA sequence: TGTGCCAGCAGCCAAGCAGGGGACCTCATCGGCTACACCTTC. As protein: CASSQAGDLIGYTF.

The chain employs TRBV4-3 and TRBJ2-3; 8 positions match TRBD1. The CDR3 has 19 amino acids. CDR1 LGHNA and CDR2 YSLEER come from the germline V gene. J gave up 6 bases and V 4 bases, and 21 bases lay outside the gene matches. This CDR3 is CASSPRLPGQATTADTQYF. The CDR3 nucleotides are TGCGCCAGCAGCCCCAGGCTCCCGGGACAGGCTACGACCGCGGATACGCAGTATTTT.

J is TRBJ1-1 and V is TRBV9; D ambiguous. The V gene lost 2 bases and the J gene lost 1 base, with 6 bases spanning the gap. Germline values: CDR1 SGDLS, CDR2 YYNGEE. CDR3 length: 13 amino acids. The CDR3 nucleotides read TGTGCCAGCAGCGTGAGTACGAACACTGAAGCTTTCTTT. This translates into CASSVSTNTEAFF.

This clone was recorded a few times. The gene calls are TRBV6-5 and TRBJ2-1; tentative D call: TRBD2 (6 bases). This CDR3 has 15 amino acids. The germline gives CDR1 MNHEY, CDR2 SVGAGI. V gave up 6 bases and J gave up 5 bases, with 17 bases separating them. The CDR3 region is CASRIGLTGDNEQFF. DNA of the CDR3: TGTGCCAGCAGGATTGGGCTGACGGGGGACAATGAGCAGTTCTTC.

The chain has TRBV2 and TRBJ1-3, with unresolved D. This CDR3 region has 14 residues. The V gene lost 2 bases and the J gene lost 0 bases, with 5 bases spanning the gap. Germline CDR1 SNHLY, CDR2 FYNNEI. The CDR3: CASSEQNSGNTIYF. The DNA for the CDR3 is TGTGCCAGCAGTGAACAAAACTCTGGAAACACCATATATTTT.

V usage is TRBV9 and J usage is TRBJ2-1, with TRBD2 matching 9 bases. This CDR3 comprises 15 residues. The ends lost 2 bases at V and 2 bases at J; junction bases unmatched: 2. CDR1 is SGDLS, CDR2 YYNGEE, per germline. As DNA, the CDR3 is TGTGCCAGCAGCGTCAGACTAGCGGCCTACAATGAGCAGTTCTTC. It yields the protein CASSVRLAAYNEQFF.

The chain links TRBV7-9 to TRBJ1-2, with D tentatively TRBD1 (5 bases). Germline-derived CDR1 and CDR2 are SEHNR and FQNEAQ (reference sequence). V was trimmed by 3 bases and J by 10 bases, leaving 15 bases between them. This CDR3 comprises 13 residues. CDR3 sequence (DNA): TGTGCCAGCAGCTTCGCAGGAGGGGATGTCTACACCTTC. This gives the protein CASSFAGGDVYTF.

The rearrangement joins TRBV30 to TRBJ2-1, with 10 positions matching TRBD2. The V gene end was trimmed by 4 bases and the J gene end by 7 bases; junction bases not matched to a gene: 13. The germline CDR1 and CDR2 sequences are GTSNPN and SVGIG (reference sequence). This CDR3 contains 16 residues. In DNA, the CDR3 is TGTGCCTGGATAGTAGCGGGAGGACTTTTGAATAATGAGCAGTTCTTC. Protein sequence: CAWIVAGGLLNNEQFF.

With respect to this clone: The same CDR3 also results from other DNA sequences found in this sample. This chain connects TRBV14 to TRBJ1-2, with TRBD1 matching over 8 bases. Germline V gives CDR1 SGHDN, CDR2 FVKESK. Trimming cost V 3 bases and J 7 bases; bases outside gene matches: 4. The CDR3 length is 13 residues. The CDR3 protein is CASSHRGRLGYTF. DNA of the CDR3: TGTGCCAGCAGCCACAGGGGGCGTCTTGGCTACACCTTC.

J is TRBJ2-3 and V is TRBV14; D perhaps matches TRBD1 (6 bases). Germline CDR1 reads SGHDN; CDR2 reads FVKESK. The CDR3 extends over 17 amino acids. V was clipped by 2 bases and J by 0 bases, with 15 bases between them. The CDR3 region is CASSQWTEETSTDTQYF. For the CDR3, the DNA is TGTGCCAGCAGCCAATGGACAGAAGAAACTAGCACAGATACGCAGTATTTT.

The chain has TRBV4-2 and TRBJ2-7, with 10 positions matching TRBD1. The germline CDR1 and CDR2 sequences are LGHNA and YNFKEQ. The CDR3 spans 15 residues. V shed 5 bases, J shed 2 bases, and the junction held 6 bases outside the gene matches. CDR3 coding DNA: TGTGCCAGCAGCTCCCCCGGGACAGGGGCCTACGAGCAGTACTTC. This encodes CASSSPGTGAYEQYF.

This clone turned up a few times. V is TRBV27 and J is TRBJ2-3, with D perhaps TRBD1 (6 bases). Trimming shortened V by 5 bases and J by 0 bases, and 12 bases separated the two germline ends. The CDR3 length is 15 residues. The germline CDR1 and CDR2 sequences are MNHEY and SMNVEV (reference sequence). CDR3 region: CASSPRTASTDTQYF. The CDR3 nucleotides read TGTGCCAGCAGTCCCCGGACAGCTAGCACAGATACGCAGTATTTT.

The chain recombines TRBV7-2 with TRBJ2-5; 11 bases fit TRBD2. Trimming cost V 2 bases and J 5 bases; bases outside gene matches: 1. This CDR3 is 14 amino acids long. Germline CDR1 reads SGHTA; CDR2 reads FQGNSA. The CDR3 DNA reads as TGTGCCAGCAGCTTATCTAGCGGGGGGGAGACCCAGTACTTC. This gives the protein CASSLSSGGETQYF.

The chain employs TRBV4-3 and TRBJ1-5; tentative D call: TRBD1 (6 bases). The CDR3 runs to 15 residues. V dropped 4 bases and J dropped 0 bases, with 10 bases sitting between them. Germline CDR1 LGHNA, CDR2 YSLEER. The CDR3 DNA sequence: TGCGCCAGCAGCCCAGGACAGTATAGCAATCAGCCCCAGCATTTT. The encoded protein is CASSPGQYSNQPQHF.

This chain links TRBV5-5 with TRBJ1-5; 8 nucleotides line up with TRBD1. CDR3 length: 13 amino acids. V lost 9 bases and J lost 5; bases outside the gene matches: 7. Germline assignment: CDR1 SGHKS and CDR2 YYEKEE (reference sequence). The CDR3 spells CATSDRGDQPQHF. The CDR3 region has the DNA TGTGCCACTTCTGACAGGGGAGATCAGCCCCAGCATTTT.

This chain links TRBV4-3 with TRBJ2-7; TRBD1 matches at 8 bases. The germline CDR1 and CDR2 sequences are LGHNA and YSLEER. V dropped 1 base and J dropped 2; count of bases not matched to a gene: 1. The CDR3 totals 14 residues. The DNA for the CDR3 is TGCGCCAGCAGCCAAGGCAGGGGGCCCTACGAGCAGTACTTC. Translating it yields CASSQGRGPYEQYF.

The gene calls are TRBV7-3 and TRBJ2-3, with TRBD1 matching 10 bases. Trimming removed 2 bases from V and 5 bases from J; junction bases left unmatched: 7. The CDR3 contains 16 residues. Germline V gene lookup returns CDR1 SGHTA and CDR2 FQGTGA. CDR3 loop: CASSLAGQGMGDTQYF. The CDR3 DNA reads as TGTGCCAGCAGCTTAGCGGGACAGGGGATGGGAGATACGCAGTATTTT.

The count of this clone is one. The chain joins TRBV7-8 to TRBJ2-1; 9 nucleotides match TRBD2. Germline trimming cut 0 bases from V and 0 bases from J; bases unmatched to any gene: 6. Looked up from germline, CDR1 is SGHVS and CDR2 is FQNEAQ. This CDR3 has 18 residues. This CDR3 is CASSLAVWRGGSYNEQFF. The CDR3 DNA is TGTGCCAGCAGCTTAGCTGTATGGCGGGGGGGCTCCTACAATGAGCAGTTCTTC.

The rearrangement uses TRBV14 and TRBJ2-1, with no clear D. V lost 3 bases and J 5 bases, leaving 11 bases between the germline ends. CDR3 length: 14 residues. The germline gives CDR1 SGHDN, CDR2 FVKESK. In nucleotides, the CDR3 is TGTGCCAGCAGCCAGCAGGTGAGAGACAATGAGCAGTTCTTC. Encoded protein: CASSQQVRDNEQFF.

The J gene is TRBJ1-3, the V gene TRBV4-3; TRBD1 is a possible D gene (6 bases). This CDR3 spans 16 amino acids. Germline CDR1 LGHNA, CDR2 YSLEER. V lost 0 bases and J lost 4, with 13 bases in between. CDR3 sequence: CASSQDRGVFGNTIYF. DNA for the CDR3: TGCGCCAGCAGCCAAGACAGGGGAGTCTTCGGAAACACCATATATTTT.

DNA of the CDR3: TGCAGCGTTTTGGGCGGGGGCTACGAGCAGTACTTC. Translating it yields CSVLGGGYEQYF. V usage is TRBV29-1 and J usage is TRBJ2-7; 7 nucleotides line up with TRBD2. Looked up from germline, CDR1 is SQVTM and CDR2 is ANQGSEA. Losses at the gene ends were 5 bases for V and 3 bases for J; bases not matched to a gene: 4. CDR3 length: 12 amino acids.

The rearrangement joins TRBV7-6 to TRBJ1-2; D perhaps matches TRBD1 (5 bases). The ends were cut back, 1 base at V and 4 bases at J, with 19 bases in the middle. The germline V gene encodes CDR1 SGHVS and CDR2 FNYEAQ. CDR3 size: 17 residues. DNA for the CDR3: TGTGCCAGCAGCTTAGTGGTTGGGCAGGGTTTCGGCTATGGCTACACCTTC. It is translated as CASSLVVGQGFGYGYTF.

The chain employs TRBV5-8 and TRBJ1-2; D is unresolved. The length of the CDR3 is 13 residues. V dropped 4 bases and J dropped 0 bases, with 7 bases sitting between them. Per germline, CDR1 SGHTS and CDR2 YDEGEE. CDR3 nucleotides: TGTGCCAGCAGCCCTAGTTCTAACTATGGCTACACCTTC. Its protein product is CASSPSSNYGYTF.